This TCR beta chain appears in the sequencing data of a study of regulatory T cells in long-lasting Graves disease. Arm-PCR of CDR3 regions with iRepertoire HTBI primers generated TCR beta libraries. TCRdb re-called the multiplex PCR reads with MiXCR, one entry per CDR3 protein. The sample shows under 800,000 distinct CDR3 sequences, around 17% of them seen only once. This CDR3 region has 15 residues. From germline, CDR1 is ENHRY and CDR2 SYGVKD. Trimming removed 4 bases from V and 6 bases from J; junction bases left unmatched: 4. The table lists this clonotype with a few counts. Its antigen is not identified. Regarding the study as a whole: With approximately 2,800 shared public clonotypes, persistent patients exceeded new patients, who shared more than 750.

Regarding time point: newly diagnosed GD, antithyroid drugs for less than 3 months. The TCR library was prepared using RNA isolated from PBMCs. These records were also assigned to another study, of T cells in Graves' hyperthyroidism and ophthalmopathy.

The chain is built from TRBV10-3 and TRBJ2-1, with TRBD2 matching 12 bases. The starting material was peripheral blood mononuclear cells (PBMCs), obtained at new diagnosis, from a patient treated with antithyroid drugs. This TCR was recovered from a woman between 25 and 40 years old with Graves disease. Here the CDR3 reads CAISVLAGGPNEQFF. The CDR3, as DNA: TGTGCCATCAGTGTACTAGCGGGAGGACCCAATGAGCAGTTCTTC.